This record covers a single TCR beta chain. This sample is part of a study of control samples from healthy donors and cancer patients. TCRdb's copy holds only in-frame clones and misses some; the assay was immunoSEQ multiplex PCR. The table has 100,000 to 150,000 clones, about 90% seen once; the top ten hold 2% to 2.5%. This CDR3 has 14 amino acids. The germline CDR1 and CDR2 sequences are SGHRS and YFSETQ. V gave up 0 bases and J gave up 5 bases, with 10 bases separating them. The rearrangement uses TRBV5-1 and TRBJ2-3; TRBD1 might be the D (5 bases). The sample taken for sequencing was blood. This TCR derives from a woman aged 50 to 65 in good health. For the CDR3, the DNA is TGCGCCAGCAGCTTGGGGGGCTCATTAGATACGCAGTATTTT. Its translation: CASSLGGSLDTQYF.